This record concerns one TCR beta chain sequence. Its antigen is still unknown. The record originates from a study of CD8 T cells in Susac syndrome. CDR1 is GTSNPN, CDR2 SVGIG, per germline (reference sequence). The J segment lost 7 bases and the V segment lost 6 bases, leaving 11 bases of the junction unmatched. The CDR3 has 13 amino acids. The study's findings and limits: The CD4+ T cell repertoires in Susac syndrome were not clonally expanded. An acknowledgment was made by the study that its TCR sequencing and HLA analysis involved relatively few individuals.

It was negative isolation that provided the CD8+ and CD4+ T cells, whereas TEMRA cells were enriched by FACS. Reverse transcription of roughly 0.45 to 1 ug RNA was performed with random hexamers. TCRdb re-called the immunoSEQ multiplex PCR reads through MiXCR, storing one row per CDR3 protein. This sample yields about 210,000 distinct CDR3 sequences, of which 85% to 95% are seen a single time; under 0.2% belongs to the top ten. The source of this sequence is a human donor with Susac syndrome. Sequenced material: CD4+ T cells from PBMCs. This chain links TRBV30 with TRBJ1-1; TRBD1 matches 7 bases. In nucleotides, the CDR3 is TGTGCCTGCAGGACAGGAGGGGGAGTTGAAGCTTTCTTT. It translates to CACRTGGGVEAFF.